This T cell receptor (beta chain) emerged from a study of shared clonotypes between healthy human individuals. Germline-derived CDR1 and CDR2 are MNHEY and SMNVEV (reference sequence). The CDR3 contains 15 residues. V gave up 8 bases and J gave up 1 base; unmatched junction bases: 9. Selected positively for CCR7 and CD45RO-negative, naive CD8 cells excluded terminally differentiated effector memory CD45RA+ cells. This clone was detected a few times. The antigen is not known. Findings and caveats of the study: Naive subsets usually exceeded memory subsets in estimated richness.

The method was immunoSEQ multiplex PCR; TCRdb's version includes in-frame clones alone and lacks a portion of them. This sample has 650,000 to 800,000 clones, with around 92% found just once. The chain couples TRBV27 to TRBJ1-1; 8 positions match TRBD1. Input material: naive CD8+ T cells sorted from blood. The sequence was collected from a man aged 25 to 45 in good health. The CDR3 protein is CASSFRGTGNTEAFF. CDR3 coding DNA: TGTGCCAGCTCCTTTAGGGGGACAGGGAACACTGAAGCTTTCTTT.